One and the same sample provided the 5 T cell receptor beta chains below, sequenced in a study of human versus mouse CDR3 diversity and MHC coevolution. TCRdb's copy holds only in-frame clones and misses some; the assay was immunoSEQ multiplex PCR. This table has 60,000 to 95,000 clones, approximately 90% appearing once. The sequenced sample was naive CD4+ T cells from blood. The subset is: CD45RO-negative CD62L-positive naive CD4 T cells. The receptors shown here come from a person aged 25 to 75 in good health.

This sequence joins TRBV7-8 and TRBJ1-2; unclear D gene. Between the trimmed V and J ends, which lost 2 bases and 8 bases, there was a span of 15 bases. CDR1 is SGHVS and CDR2 is FQNEAQ in the germline V gene. The CDR3 is 14 residues long. The CDR3 reads CASSLMSTLEGYTF. The CDR3 DNA is TGTGCCAGCAGCTTAATGAGCACCCTAGAGGGCTACACCTTC.

This chain joins TRBV30 and TRBJ1-5; tentatively, D is TRBD1 (6 bases). Trimming shortened V by 4 bases and J by 4 bases, and 14 bases separated the two germline ends. CDR1 is GTSNPN, CDR2 SVGIG, per germline (reference sequence). CDR3 length: 14 amino acids. CDR3 amino acids: CAWNNQGWNQPQHF. Written as DNA, the CDR3 is TGTGCCTGGAACAATCAGGGGTGGAATCAGCCCCAGCATTTT.

The chain combines TRBV9 with TRBJ1-3; a weak D match, TRBD1 (5 bases). The CDR3 is made up of 15 amino acids. Germline V gene sequence: CDR1 SGDLS, CDR2 YYNGEE. Trimming pared 2 bases from V and 1 base from J, leaving 10 bases between. The CDR3 reads CASSVQGGSGNTIYF. Written as DNA, the CDR3 is TGTGCCAGCAGCGTCCAGGGAGGGTCTGGAAACACCATATATTTT.

V and J are TRBV27 and TRBJ1-4; 10 nucleotides match TRBD1. Germline CDR1 MNHEY, CDR2 SMNVEV (reference sequence). V dropped 2 bases and J dropped 7; count of bases not matched to a gene: 4. There are 15 residues in the CDR3. CDR3 bases: TGTGCCAGCAGTTTAGGGACAGGGGTTTTTGAAAAACTGTTTTTT. It is translated as CASSLGTGVFEKLFF.

The CDR3: CASSRDIYEQYF. The CDR3 region has the DNA TGTGCCAGCTCACGGGACATCTACGAGCAGTACTTC. V gene TRBV18 combines with J gene TRBJ2-7; perhaps TRBD1 as D (6 bases). Germline CDR1 reads KGHSH; CDR2 reads LQKENI. V lost 4 bases to trimming and J lost 3 bases, with 7 bases between them. This CDR3 spans 12 amino acids.